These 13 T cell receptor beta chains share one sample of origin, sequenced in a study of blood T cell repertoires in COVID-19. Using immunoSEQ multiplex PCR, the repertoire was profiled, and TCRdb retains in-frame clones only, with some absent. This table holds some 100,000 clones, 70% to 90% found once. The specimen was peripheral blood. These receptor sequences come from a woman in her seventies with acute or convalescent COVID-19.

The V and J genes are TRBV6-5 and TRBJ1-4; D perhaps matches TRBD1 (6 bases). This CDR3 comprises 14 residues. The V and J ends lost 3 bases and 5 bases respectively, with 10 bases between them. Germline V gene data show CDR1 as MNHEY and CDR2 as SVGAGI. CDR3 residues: CASSYSQGNEKLFF. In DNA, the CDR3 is TGTGCCAGCAGTTATTCGCAGGGGAATGAAAAACTGTTTTTT.

CDR3 nucleotide sequence: TGTGCCAGCAGTAGAGGACAGGGCTATGGCTACACCTTC. This encodes CASSRGQGYGYTF. This chain connects TRBV6-5 to TRBJ1-2; 8 positions match TRBD1. The germline CDR1 and CDR2 sequences are MNHEY and SVGAGI. The V gene end was trimmed by 5 bases and the J gene end by 4 bases; junction bases not matched to a gene: 3. The CDR3 runs to 13 residues.

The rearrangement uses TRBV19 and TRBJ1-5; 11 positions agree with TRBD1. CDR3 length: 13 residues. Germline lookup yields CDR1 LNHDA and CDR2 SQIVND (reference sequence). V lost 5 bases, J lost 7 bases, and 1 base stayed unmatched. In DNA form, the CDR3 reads TGTGCCAGTAGTTGGACAGGGGGCCAGCCCCAGCATTTT. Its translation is CASSWTGGQPQHF.

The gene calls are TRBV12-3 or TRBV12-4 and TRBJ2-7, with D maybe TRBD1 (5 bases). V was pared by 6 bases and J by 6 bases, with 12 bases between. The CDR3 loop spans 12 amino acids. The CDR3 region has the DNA TGTGCCAGCAGAGGGGTCATGGGCGAGCAGTACTTC. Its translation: CASRGVMGEQYF.

CDR3 amino acids: CASSPGTSGSWEQYF. As DNA, the CDR3 is TGTGCCAGCAGCCCGGGGACTAGCGGGAGTTGGGAGCAGTACTTC. The chain recombines TRBV7-8 with TRBJ2-7, with TRBD2 matching 14 bases. The V gene's germline CDR1 is SGHVS and CDR2 FQNEAQ. The CDR3 length is 15 residues. V gave up 5 bases and J gave up 7 bases; unmatched junction bases: 7.

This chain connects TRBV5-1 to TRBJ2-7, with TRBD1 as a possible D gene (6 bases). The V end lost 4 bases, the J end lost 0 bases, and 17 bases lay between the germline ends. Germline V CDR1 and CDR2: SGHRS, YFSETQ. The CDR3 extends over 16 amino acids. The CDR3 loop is CASSTGRQQGSYEQYF. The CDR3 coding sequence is TGCGCCAGCAGCACGGGCCGTCAACAGGGCTCCTACGAGCAGTACTTC.

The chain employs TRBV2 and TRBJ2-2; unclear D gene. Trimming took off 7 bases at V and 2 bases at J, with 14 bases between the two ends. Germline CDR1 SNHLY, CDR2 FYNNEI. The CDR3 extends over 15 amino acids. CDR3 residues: CASTSQQINTGELFF. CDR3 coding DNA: TGTGCCAGCACATCCCAACAGATTAACACCGGGGAGCTGTTTTTT.

Here the CDR3 reads CASRQGGVTEAFF. CDR3 DNA: TGTGCCAGCAGGCAGGGGGGAGTCACTGAAGCTTTCTTT. The V gene is TRBV6-5, the J gene TRBJ1-1; 7 bases are a match to TRBD1. The CDR3 loop spans 13 amino acids. The J segment lost 4 bases and the V segment lost 6 bases, leaving 5 bases of the junction unmatched. The germline V gene encodes CDR1 MNHEY and CDR2 SVGAGI.

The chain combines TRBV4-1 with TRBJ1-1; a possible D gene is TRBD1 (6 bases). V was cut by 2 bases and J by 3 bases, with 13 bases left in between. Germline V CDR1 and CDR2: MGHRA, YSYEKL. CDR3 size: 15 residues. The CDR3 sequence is CASSQNRAIDTEAFF. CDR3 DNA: TGCGCCAGCAGCCAAAACAGGGCAATCGACACTGAAGCTTTCTTT.

CDR3 sequence reads: CASSESRTRTDTQYF. CDR3 sequence (DNA): TGCGCCAGCAGTGAGTCGAGGACTAGAACAGATACGCAGTATTTT. The chain couples TRBV10-2 to TRBJ2-3, with 7 bases lining up with TRBD2. Germline CDR1 WSHSY, CDR2 SAAADI. This CDR3 region has 15 residues. J gave up 3 bases and V 0 bases, and 3 bases lay outside the gene matches.

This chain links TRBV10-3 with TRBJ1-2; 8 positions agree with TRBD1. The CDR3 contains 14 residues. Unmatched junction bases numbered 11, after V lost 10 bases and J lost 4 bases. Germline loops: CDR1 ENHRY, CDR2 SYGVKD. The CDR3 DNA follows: TGTGCCACCTTAAAGGACAGGGACATCTATGGCTACACCTTC. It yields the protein CATLKDRDIYGYTF.

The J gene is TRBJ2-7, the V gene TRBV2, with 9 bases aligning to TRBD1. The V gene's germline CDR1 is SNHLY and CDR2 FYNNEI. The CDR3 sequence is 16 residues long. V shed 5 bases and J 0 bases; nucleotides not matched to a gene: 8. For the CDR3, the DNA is TGTGCCAGCAGTCCACCGGACAGGGGAAACTCCTACGAGCAGTACTTC. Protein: CASSPPDRGNSYEQYF.

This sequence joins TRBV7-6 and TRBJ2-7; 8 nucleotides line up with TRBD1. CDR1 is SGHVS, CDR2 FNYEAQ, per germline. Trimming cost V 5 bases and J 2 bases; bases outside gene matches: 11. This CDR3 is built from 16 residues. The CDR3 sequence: CASSPNVGQGTYEQYF. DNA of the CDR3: TGTGCCAGCAGCCCAAATGTAGGACAGGGAACCTACGAGCAGTACTTC. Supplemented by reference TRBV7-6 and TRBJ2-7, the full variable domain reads GAGVSQSPRYKVTKRGQDVALRCDPISGHVSLYWYRQALGQGPEFLTYFNYEAQQDKSGLPNDRFSAERPEGSISTLTIQRTEQRDSAMYRCASSPNVGQGTYEQYFGPGTRLTVT.